The clone carrying this T cell receptor (beta chain) was seen a handful of times. The antigen remains unidentified. The data were obtained in a study of T-cell memory formation after mild COVID-19. cDNA libraries for TCR alpha and TCR beta, carrying sample barcodes and UMIs, came from 5'RACE with constant-segment primers. TCRdb re-analysed the 5' RACE reads in MiXCR, keeping a single row per CDR3 protein. This table has 300,000 or so distinct CDR3 sequences, 15% to 20% appearing once. The germline V gene encodes CDR1 LNHNV and CDR2 YYDKDF (reference sequence). V lost 0 bases, J lost 0 bases, and 5 bases lay in between. The CDR3 consists of 14 residues. Study results and limitations: Contracting clones from day 15 to 85 had balanced CD4/CD8; later expanders favoured CD4+.

This chain joins TRBV15 and TRBJ1-1; D remains ambiguous. This receptor was obtained from a man between 18 and 29 years old who had mild COVID-19 (a few samples of this study predate the infection). Cell type and time point are not known. Sequenced: PBMCs or a T cell subset sorted from them (not recorded which). CDR3 sequence: CATSRDLMNTEAFF. CDR3 DNA: TGTGCCACCAGCAGAGATCTGATGAACACTGAAGCTTTCTTT.